A single sample gave rise to the 16 T cell receptor beta chains below, sequenced in a study of T cells in Graves' hyperthyroidism and ophthalmopathy. TCR beta CDR3 sequences were amplified from RNA transcripts. An initial round of RT-PCR targeting the TCR CDR3 relied on the HTBI primer set. TCRdb itself ran the multiplex PCR reads through MiXCR, one entry per CDR3 protein. The sample lists approximately 520,000 distinct CDR3 sequences, roughly a quarter occurring once. Sequencing was done on a sample of blood. The receptors here all came from a woman aged 30 to 39 with Graves' ophthalmopathy.

The rearrangement links TRBV5-1 to TRBJ1-2; D perhaps matches TRBD1 (5 bases). V lost 4 bases and J lost 3, with 16 bases in between. From germline, CDR1 is SGHRS and CDR2 YFSETQ. CDR3 length: 15 amino acids. The CDR3 reads CASSGGPLRDYGYTF. The CDR3 DNA reads as TGCGCCAGCAGCGGGGGACCCCTCAGGGACTATGGCTACACCTTC.

V usage is TRBV6-5 and J usage is TRBJ2-7; the match to TRBD1 covers 9 bases. CDR1 is MNHEY, CDR2 SVGAGI, per germline. The CDR3 extends over 17 amino acids. With 2 bases clipped from V and 5 bases from J, the junction kept 13 bases outside the gene matches. DNA for the CDR3: TGTGCCAGCAGTTACAATCTCCGGGACAGGGCTATCCACGAGCAGTACTTC. This gives the protein CASSYNLRDRAIHEQYF.

This clonotype appeared many times. The DNA is omitted, as the CDR3 cannot be located on it reliably, and the CDR3 follows TCRdb's listing. The rearrangement links TRBV12-3 or TRBV12-4 to TRBJ2-7; the table's D call TRBD2 went unverified against the DNA. The CDR3 spans 12 amino acids, including both terminal residues. The CDR3 region is CASSTSGGEQYF.

At least ten counts were recorded for this clonotype. CDR3 in amino acids: CASSVEASGRGEQYF. The CDR3 bases are TGTGCCAGCAGCGTAGAGGCTAGCGGTCGGGGCGAGCAGTACTTC. The chain is built from TRBV9 and TRBJ2-7; 7 positions agree with TRBD2. The J segment lost 6 bases and the V segment lost 0 bases, leaving 9 bases of the junction unmatched. This CDR3 has 15 amino acids. Per the germline V gene, CDR1 is SGDLS and CDR2 is YYNGEE.

This clonotype was seen more than once but under ten times. The rearrangement joins TRBV11-2 to TRBJ2-7; TRBD1 aligns across 7 bases. The CDR3 loop spans 15 amino acids. The germline gives CDR1 SGHAT, CDR2 FQNNGV. The trim removed 4 bases at V and 7 bases at J, leaving 13 bases unmatched. The DNA for the CDR3 is TGTGCCAGCAGCTCCGGACAGGCCCTAACTAAAGAGCAGTACTTC. This encodes CASSSGQALTKEQYF.

The gene calls are TRBV6-5 and TRBJ1-5; no firm D call. The germline V gene encodes CDR1 MNHEY and CDR2 SVGAGI. The ends were cut back, 4 bases at V and 6 bases at J, with 7 bases in the middle. The CDR3 runs to 12 residues. The chain's CDR3 is CASSFGPQPQHF. DNA of the CDR3: TGTGCCAGCAGTTTCGGACCTCAGCCCCAGCATTTT.

The table lists this clonotype with a few counts. V gene TRBV6-1 combines with J gene TRBJ2-7, with D perhaps matching TRBD2 (5 bases). V lost 1 base and J lost 1, with 14 bases in between. CDR1 and CDR2 (germline): MNHNS, SASEGT. This CDR3 is built from 16 residues. CDR3 loop: CASSEDSSGASYEQYF. CDR3 DNA: TGTGCCAGCAGTGAAGACTCGAGCGGTGCTTCCTACGAGCAGTACTTC.

The chain employs TRBV6-1 and TRBJ1-1; TRBD1 aligns across 12 bases. The junction had 7 bases not matched to a gene; V was cut back by 4 bases and J by 4 bases. The CDR3 has 16 amino acids. Germline V gives CDR1 MNHNS, CDR2 SASEGT. In nucleotides, the CDR3 is TGTGCCAGCAGTGTACCGGGACAGGGGGCGGTCACTGAAGCTTTCTTT. The encoded protein is CASSVPGQGAVTEAFF.

This clonotype came up many times. This rearrangement joins TRBV19 to TRBJ2-7; TRBD1 aligns across 10 bases. The germline V gene encodes CDR1 LNHDA and CDR2 SQIVND (reference sequence). The CDR3 length is 14 residues. V was pared by 8 bases and J by 4 bases, with 8 bases of the junction left unmatched. The CDR3 here is CASAWDRGAYEQYF. The DNA for the CDR3 is TGTGCCAGTGCTTGGGACAGGGGAGCTTACGAGCAGTACTTC.

The chain couples TRBV15 to TRBJ2-7; D possibly corresponds to TRBD1 (6 bases). The CDR3 runs to 14 residues. Trimming took 0 bases from V and 4 from J, leaving 10 bases between them. Germline CDR1 LNHNV, CDR2 YYDKDF (reference sequence). The CDR3 coding sequence is TGTGCCACCAGCAGAGATGCAGGGACATACGAGCAGTACTTC. It yields the protein CATSRDAGTYEQYF.

The DNA of the CDR3 is TGTGCCAGTAGTATAGGACTCGGAGGGGGGACCACCGGGGAGCTGTTTTTT. Translated, it gives CASSIGLGGGTTGELFF. The chain carries TRBV19 and TRBJ2-2; either TRBD1 or TRBD2 may supply D (6 bases each). This CDR3 is built from 17 residues. Germline V CDR1 and CDR2: LNHDA, SQIVND (reference sequence). V was pared by 1 base and J by 4 bases, with 16 bases between.

In its sample, this clonotype was seen many times. The chain is built from TRBV6-5 and TRBJ2-5; D gene uncertain. The CDR3 runs to 14 residues. Trimming took 4 bases from V and 2 from J, leaving 11 bases between them. Per the germline V gene, CDR1 is MNHEY and CDR2 is SVGAGI. The CDR3 reads CASSFGRNQETQYF. Written as DNA, the CDR3 is TGTGCCAGCAGTTTTGGCAGAAATCAAGAGACCCAGTACTTC.

At least ten counts were recorded for this clonotype. The chain joins TRBV7-2 to TRBJ2-7; TRBD1 aligns across 7 bases. The V gene's germline CDR1 is SGHTA and CDR2 FQGNSA. After removal of 4 bases from V and 4 bases from J, the junction contained 10 bases not matched to a gene. This CDR3 comprises 15 residues. The CDR3, as DNA: TGTGCCAGCAGCTCGATAAGGACAGGAGCATACGAGCAGTACTTC. Translated: CASSSIRTGAYEQYF.

This clonotype has a count of ten or more. The genes are TRBV24-1 and TRBJ1-1; D might be TRBD1 (5 bases). The germline V gene has CDR1 KGHDR and CDR2 SFDVKD. V lost 3 bases, J lost 7 bases, and 5 bases lay in between. The CDR3 covers 11 residues. CDR3 in DNA: TGTGCCACCAGTGATCAGGGTGAAGCTTTCTTT. It is translated as CATSDQGEAFF.

The genes are TRBV12-3 or TRBV12-4 and TRBJ2-5; 10 bases are shared with TRBD1. The CDR3 loop spans 15 amino acids. After removal of 4 bases from V and 5 bases from J, the junction contained 7 bases not matched to a gene. The CDR3 DNA sequence: TGTGCCAGCAGTTCGCGACAGGGGGCTCTGGAGACCCAGTACTTC. Amino acid sequence: CASSSRQGALETQYF.

In regard to this clonotype: A much larger clone lies a single base off, so this may be a read error. The rearrangement joins TRBV30 to TRBJ1-1; 8 bases are a match to TRBD1. The CDR3 consists of 15 residues. Germline CDR1 GTSNPN, CDR2 SVGIG (reference sequence). CDR3 sequence (DNA): TGTGCCTGGGGTGTACGGGACAGGACCTACACTGAAGCTTTCTTT. Encoded protein: CAWGVRDRTYTEAFF. Based on the CDR3 plus reference TRBV30 and TRBJ1-1, the full variable domain is SQTIHQWPATLVQPVGSPLSLECTVEGTSNPNLYWYRQAAGRGLQLLFYSVGIGQISSEVPQNLSASRPQDRQFILSSKKLLLSDSGFYLCAWGVRDRTYTEAFFGQGTRLTVV.